What follows are 25 T cell receptor beta chains derived from one specimen sequenced in a study of T cells after yellow fever vaccination. One entry per CDR3 protein, called by TCRdb with MiXCR from the 5' RACE reads. The table shows hundreds of thousands of distinct CDR3 sequences, with 12% occurring only once. Sequences were derived from PBMCs, sampled on the day of the yellow fever booster vaccination. The receptor set was obtained from a man aged 25 to 40 who received the YFV17D yellow fever vaccine.

This clonotype was seen a handful of times. The chain carries TRBV29-1 and TRBJ2-7; D ambiguous. V was trimmed by 4 bases and J by 7 bases, leaving 11 bases between them. Looked up from germline, CDR1 is SQVTM and CDR2 is ANQGSEA. This CDR3 is built from 11 residues. CDR3 amino acids: CSVVPDGEQYF. The CDR3 bases are TGCAGCGTTGTACCGGATGGGGAGCAGTACTTC.

This clonotype has at least ten counts. Compared with germline, one end of the junction differs, possibly owing to a read error. The J gene is TRBJ2-1, the V gene TRBV7-2, with D tentatively TRBD2 (5 bases). In germline, CDR1 is SGHTA, CDR2 FQGNSA. The CDR3 has 12 amino acids. This CDR3 is CASSRGYNEQFF. In DNA, the CDR3 is TGCGCCAGTTCCCGGGGCTACAATGAGCAGTTCTTC.

A few counts support this clonotype. The chain combines TRBV15 with TRBJ2-1, with TRBD2 matching over 13 bases. Unmatched junction bases numbered 1, after V lost 7 bases and J lost 4 bases. This CDR3 has 14 residues. The germline V gene encodes CDR1 LNHNV and CDR2 YYDKDF (reference sequence). The DNA of the CDR3 is TGTGCCACCAAGACTAGCGGGGGGTACAATGAGCAGTTCTTC. It codes for CATKTSGGYNEQFF.

This clonotype was counted a few times. V and J are TRBV25-1 and TRBJ2-7; weak D call: TRBD1 (6 bases). The CDR3 totals 12 residues. Germline V gene lookup returns CDR1 MGHDK and CDR2 SYGVNS. The CDR3 coding sequence is TGTGCCAGCAGTTTCCGGGACACCGCCCTTGAGGTC. Translation gives CASSFRDTALEV.

This clonotype was observed many times. This rearrangement joins TRBV24-1 to TRBJ2-5; 12 bases fit TRBD1. V was clipped by 10 bases and J by 0 bases; unmatched bases: 5. The CDR3 runs to 15 residues. CDR1 KGHDR and CDR2 SFDVKD come from the germline V gene. CDR3 loop: CATSGTGGYQETQYF. CDR3 coding DNA: TGTGCCACATCCGGGACAGGGGGCTACCAAGAGACCCAGTACTTC.

This clonotype was counted a few times. The chain has TRBV19 and TRBJ2-7, with D possibly TRBD1 on 6 matching bases. Germline CDR1 LNHDA, CDR2 SQIVND (reference sequence). This CDR3 has 13 residues. V lost 8 bases, J lost 2 bases, and 13 bases lay in between. The CDR3 coding sequence is TGTGCCAGTGCCACTGGACAGACCTACGAGCAGTACTTC. The encoded protein is CASATGQTYEQYF.

This clonotype was found many times. The gene calls are TRBV10-2 and TRBJ2-4; TRBD1 might be the D (6 bases). In germline, CDR1 is WSHSY, CDR2 SAAADI. CDR3 length: 16 amino acids. Trimming pared 3 bases from V and 3 bases from J, leaving 15 bases between. CDR3 sequence (DNA): TGCGCCAGCAGTGATCTGGGGGCGGGTGGCAAAAACATTCAGTACTTC. Its translation is CASSDLGAGGKNIQYF.

This clonotype showed up just a few times. The chain has TRBV20-1 and TRBJ2-1; 8 nucleotides line up with TRBD2. Trimming removed 0 bases from V and 7 bases from J; junction bases left unmatched: 11. The germline V gene has CDR1 DFQATT and CDR2 SNEGSKA (reference sequence). The CDR3 length is 16 residues. The CDR3 reads CSARDWRLAGGNEQFF. The CDR3 nucleotides are TGCAGTGCTAGAGATTGGCGGCTAGCGGGCGGAAATGAGCAGTTCTTC.

This clonotype has just a few counts. This chain joins TRBV20-1 and TRBJ2-5; D gene uncertain. The V gene lost 3 bases and the J gene lost 2 bases, with 19 bases spanning the gap. The germline V gene encodes CDR1 DFQATT and CDR2 SNEGSKA (reference sequence). CDR3 length: 16 residues. In nucleotides, the CDR3 is TGCAGTGCTAGTCCGACCTTCGCTACTAAACAAGAGACCCAGTACTTC. This encodes CSASPTFATKQETQYF.

Many counts were recorded for this clonotype. The chain uses TRBV7-9 and TRBJ1-2; 8 bases map to TRBD1. Germline-derived CDR1 and CDR2 are SEHNR and FQNEAQ (reference sequence). This CDR3 region has 14 residues. V was clipped by 5 bases and J by 3 bases; unmatched bases: 5. CDR3 region: CASSPGTGDYGYTF. CDR3 nucleotides: TGTGCCAGCAGCCCCGGGACAGGAGACTATGGCTACACCTTC. The full variable domain, completed using reference TRBV7-9 and TRBJ1-2, is DTGVSQNPRHKITKRGQNVTFRCDPISEHNRLYWYRQTLGQGPEFLTYFQNEAQLEKSRLLSDRFSAERPKGSFSTLEIQRTEQGDSAMYLCASSPGTGDYGYTFGSGTRLTVV.

This sequence joins TRBV12-3 or TRBV12-4 and TRBJ2-1; D perhaps matches TRBD1 (5 bases). This CDR3 region has 13 residues. Trimming shortened V by 4 bases and J by 6 bases, and 10 bases separated the two germline ends. CDR3 DNA sequence: TGTGCCAGCAGTTCAGGGATTATCAATGAGCAGTTCTTC. As protein: CASSSGIINEQFF.

The chain employs TRBV10-3 and TRBJ1-2; TRBD1 might be the D (5 bases). Germline loops: CDR1 ENHRY, CDR2 SYGVKD. The CDR3 consists of 14 residues. Trimming stripped 0 bases from V and 4 bases from J, with 9 bases between. The CDR3 protein is CAISESAGTYGYTF. CDR3 DNA: TGTGCCATCAGTGAGTCGGCGGGGACCTATGGCTACACCTTC.

This clonotype has just a few counts. The genes are TRBV7-2 and TRBJ2-3; D ambiguous. With 6 bases removed from V and 2 bases from J, the gap between germline ends came to 9 bases. Germline lookup yields CDR1 SGHTA and CDR2 FQGNSA. This CDR3 spans 13 amino acids. The CDR3 DNA reads as TGTGCCAGCAGACGGACCCCCACAGATACGCAGTATTTT. Its translation: CASRRTPTDTQYF. The whole variable domain, remainder taken from reference TRBV7-2 and TRBJ2-3, is GAGVSQSPSNKVTEKGKDVELRCDPISGHTALYWYRQSLGQGLEFLIYFQGNSAPDKSGLPSDRFSAERTGGSVSTLTIQRTQQEDSAVYLCASRRTPTDTQYFGPGTRLTVL.

This clonotype has just a few counts. The rearrangement links TRBV30 to TRBJ2-1; either TRBD1 or TRBD2 may fit D (5 bases each). The CDR3 runs to 15 residues. The germline gives CDR1 GTSNPN, CDR2 SVGIG (reference sequence). V lost 2 bases to trimming and J lost 10 bases, with 21 bases between them. The CDR3 sequence is CAWSIPGPASREQFF. CDR3 in DNA: TGTGCCTGGAGTATACCGGGACCGGCCTCCAGGGAGCAGTTCTTC.

The chain is built from TRBV9 and TRBJ1-6; weak D call: TRBD1 (5 bases). V was cut by 3 bases and J by 9 bases, with 16 bases left in between. In germline, CDR1 is SGDLS, CDR2 YYNGEE. This CDR3 is 15 amino acids long. In nucleotides, the CDR3 is TGTGCCAGCAGCGCCCGTGGGGCGGGGGGTTCACCCCTCCACTTT. It encodes CASSARGAGGSPLHF.

This clonotype was detected only a few times. The V gene is TRBV10-3, the J gene TRBJ2-1; tentative D call: TRBD2 (5 bases). This CDR3 region has 14 residues. The germline V and J ends were trimmed by 9 bases and 7 bases, with 19 bases remaining between them. CDR1 and CDR2 (germline): ENHRY, SYGVKD. The CDR3 sequence is CAIRSAAPGNEQFF. In DNA form, the CDR3 reads TGTGCCATTAGGTCAGCGGCCCCCGGGAATGAGCAGTTCTTC.

There are a few counts of this clonotype. This chain joins TRBV12-3 or TRBV12-4 and TRBJ2-7, with D possibly matching TRBD1 (6 bases). CDR3 size: 13 residues. V shed 4 bases and J shed 7 bases, with 14 bases lying between them. Here the CDR3 DNA reads TGTGCCAGCAGTTATAACAGGGTCGAGGAGCAGTACTTC. It specifies CASSYNRVEEQYF.

This clonotype has a handful of counts. The chain is built from TRBV2 and TRBJ2-3, with 10 bases lining up with TRBD2. After removal of 7 bases from V and 6 bases from J, the junction contained 4 bases not matched to a gene. The CDR3 consists of 13 residues. Germline V gene lookup returns CDR1 SNHLY and CDR2 FYNNEI. For the CDR3, the DNA is TGTGCCAGCACCTCTAGCGGGAGTGATACGCAGTATTTT. Amino acid sequence: CASTSSGSDTQYF.

This clonotype was counted only a few times. The chain recombines TRBV5-1 with TRBJ2-1; 9 nucleotides line up with TRBD2. The CDR3 sequence is 15 residues long. V shed 1 base, J shed 7 bases, and the junction held 6 bases outside the gene matches. Per the germline V gene, CDR1 is SGHRS and CDR2 is YFSETQ. CDR3 amino acids: CASSLRLAGLNEQFF. The DNA for the CDR3 is TGCGCCAGCAGCTTGAGGCTAGCGGGGCTTAATGAGCAGTTCTTC.

This clonotype was observed at least ten times. The J gene is TRBJ2-7, the V gene TRBV5-1; 8 bases map to TRBD1. Trimming at V came to 0 bases and at J to 4 bases, leaving 3 bases not matched to a gene. This CDR3 has 14 amino acids. Germline CDR1 is SGHRS and CDR2 is YFSETQ. CDR3 bases: TGCGCCAGCAGCTTGGCGACAGGGGCGTACGAGCAGTACTTC. Amino acid sequence: CASSLATGAYEQYF.

The table lists this clonotype with a few counts. The V gene is TRBV9, the J gene TRBJ2-5; 8 nucleotides align to TRBD2. The CDR3 is 17 amino acids. Per the germline V gene, CDR1 is SGDLS and CDR2 is YYNGEE. After removal of 4 bases from V and 2 bases from J, the junction contained 13 bases not matched to a gene. The CDR3: CASSPAPQSGGQETQYF. The CDR3 bases are TGTGCCAGCAGCCCCGCCCCCCAAAGCGGGGGTCAAGAGACCCAGTACTTC.

This clonotype has only a few counts. The chain links TRBV18 to TRBJ2-7; the match to TRBD1 covers 7 bases. This CDR3 region has 14 residues. Losses at the gene ends were 6 bases for V and 2 bases for J; bases not matched to a gene: 7. Per the germline V gene, CDR1 is KGHSH and CDR2 is LQKENI. Written as DNA, the CDR3 is TGTGCCAGCTCCGGCACAGGGGCAACCTACGAGCAGTACTTC. It translates to CASSGTGATYEQYF. Full variable domain (missing parts from reference TRBV18 and TRBJ2-7): NAGVMQNPRHLVRRRGQEARLRCSPMKGHSHVYWYRQLPEEGLKFMVYLQKENIIDESGMPKERFSAEFPKEGPSILRIQQVVRGDSAAYFCASSGTGATYEQYFGPGTRLTVT.

This clonotype appeared a few times. The chain joins TRBV14 to TRBJ2-7, with D tentatively TRBD1 (6 bases). The CDR3 spans 15 residues. CDR1 SGHDN and CDR2 FVKESK come from the germline V gene. Trimming took 0 bases from V and 9 from J, leaving 18 bases between them. The CDR3 loop reads CASSQEPGTLRWQYF. The CDR3 DNA reads as TGTGCCAGCAGCCAAGAGCCCGGGACACTCCGTTGGCAGTACTTC.

This clonotype was observed a handful of times. The chain combines TRBV27 with TRBJ2-7; D is possibly TRBD2 (7 bases). V shed 9 bases and J shed 7 bases, with 22 bases lying between them. Germline-derived CDR1 and CDR2 are MNHEY and SMNVEV (reference sequence). The CDR3 covers 14 residues. The CDR3 bases are TGTGCCAGTCAACTAGCGCCGCGAGGGGGAGAGCAGTACTTC. Amino acids: CASQLAPRGGEQYF.

This clonotype was observed a handful of times. V and J are TRBV5-1 and TRBJ1-1, with no clear D. Trimming took 0 bases from V and 6 from J, leaving 9 bases between them. Germline V lookup: CDR1 SGHRS, CDR2 YFSETQ. The CDR3 consists of 13 residues. DNA of the CDR3: TGCGCCAGCAGCTTGGGCATCAGCCCTGAAGCTTTCTTT. This encodes CASSLGISPEAFF. Supplemented by reference TRBV5-1 and TRBJ1-1, the full variable domain reads KAGVTQTPRYLIKTRGQQVTLSCSPISGHRSVSWYQQTPGQGLQFLFEYFSETQRNKGNFPGRFSGRQFSNSRSEMNVSTLELGDSALYLCASSLGISPEAFFGQGTRLTVV.